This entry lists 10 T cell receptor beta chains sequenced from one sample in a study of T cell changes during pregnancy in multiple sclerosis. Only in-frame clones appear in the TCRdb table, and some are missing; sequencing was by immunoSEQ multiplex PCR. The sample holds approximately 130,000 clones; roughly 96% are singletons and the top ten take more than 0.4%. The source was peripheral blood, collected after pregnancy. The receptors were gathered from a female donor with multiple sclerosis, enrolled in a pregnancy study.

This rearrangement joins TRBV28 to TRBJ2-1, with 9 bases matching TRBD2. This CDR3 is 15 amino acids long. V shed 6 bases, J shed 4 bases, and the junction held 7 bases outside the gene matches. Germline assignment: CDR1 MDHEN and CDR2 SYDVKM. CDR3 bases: TGTGCCAGCAGCGGGAGCGGGAGGAAATACAATGAGCAGTTCTTC. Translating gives CASSGSGRKYNEQFF.

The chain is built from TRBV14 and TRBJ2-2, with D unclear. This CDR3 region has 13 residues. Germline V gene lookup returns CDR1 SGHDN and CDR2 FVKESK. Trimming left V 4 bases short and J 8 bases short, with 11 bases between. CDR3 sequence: CASSLRTAGELFF. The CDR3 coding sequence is TGTGCCAGCAGCCTCCGAACTGCTGGGGAGCTGTTTTTT.

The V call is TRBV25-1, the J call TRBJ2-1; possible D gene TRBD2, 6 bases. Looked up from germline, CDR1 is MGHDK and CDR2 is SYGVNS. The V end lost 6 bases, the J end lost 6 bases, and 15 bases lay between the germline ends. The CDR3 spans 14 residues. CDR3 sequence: CASRVYLGGNEQFF. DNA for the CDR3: TGTGCCAGCAGAGTCTACCTGGGGGGCAATGAGCAGTTCTTC.

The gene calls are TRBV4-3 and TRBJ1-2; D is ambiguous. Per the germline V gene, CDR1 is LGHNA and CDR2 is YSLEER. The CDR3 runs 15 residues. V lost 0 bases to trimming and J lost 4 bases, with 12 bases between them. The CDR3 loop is CASSQDDRDSYGYTF. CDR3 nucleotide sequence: TGCGCCAGCAGCCAAGATGATCGGGATAGCTATGGCTACACCTTC.

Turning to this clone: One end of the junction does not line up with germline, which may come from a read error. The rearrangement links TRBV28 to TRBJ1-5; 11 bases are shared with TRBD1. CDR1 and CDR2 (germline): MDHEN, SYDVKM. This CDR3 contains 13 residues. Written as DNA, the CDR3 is TGTGCCAGCAGTTTAAGGGTGGACAGGGGGCGGAATTTT. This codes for CASSLRVDRGRNF. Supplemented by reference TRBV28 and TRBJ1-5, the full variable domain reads DVKVTQSSRYLVKRTGEKVFLECVQDMDHENMFWYRQDPGLGLRLIYFSYDVKMKEKGDIPEGYSVSREKKERFSLILESASTNQTSMYLCASSLRVDRGRNFGDGTRLSIL.

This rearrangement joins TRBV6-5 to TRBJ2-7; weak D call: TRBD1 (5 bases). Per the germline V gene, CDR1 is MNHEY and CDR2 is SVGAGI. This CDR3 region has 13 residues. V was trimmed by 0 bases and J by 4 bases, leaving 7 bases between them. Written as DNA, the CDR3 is TGTGCCAGCAGTTACTCTCAGGGTTACGAGCAGTACTTC. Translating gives CASSYSQGYEQYF.

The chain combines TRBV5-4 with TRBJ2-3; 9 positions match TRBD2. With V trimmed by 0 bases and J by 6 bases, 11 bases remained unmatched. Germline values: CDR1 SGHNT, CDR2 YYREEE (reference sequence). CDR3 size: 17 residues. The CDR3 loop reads CASSLAESQRGEDTQYF. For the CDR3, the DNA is TGTGCCAGCAGCTTGGCCGAGTCCCAGCGGGGGGAGGATACGCAGTATTTT.

The CDR3 reads CASSPSGTDTQYF. The CDR3 coding sequence is TGTGCCAGCAGCCCCTCAGGCACAGATACGCAGTATTTT. The chain has TRBV7-9 and TRBJ2-3; the D is unclear. The V end lost 5 bases, the J end lost 1 base, and 7 bases lay between the germline ends. Germline V lookup: CDR1 SEHNR, CDR2 FQNEAQ (reference sequence). The CDR3 spans 13 residues.

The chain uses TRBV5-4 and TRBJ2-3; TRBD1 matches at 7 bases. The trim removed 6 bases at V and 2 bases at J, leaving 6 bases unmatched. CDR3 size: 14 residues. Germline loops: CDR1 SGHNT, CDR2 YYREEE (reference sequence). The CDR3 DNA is TGTGCCAGCACACCGGGACAGCTCACAGATACGCAGTATTTT. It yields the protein CASTPGQLTDTQYF.

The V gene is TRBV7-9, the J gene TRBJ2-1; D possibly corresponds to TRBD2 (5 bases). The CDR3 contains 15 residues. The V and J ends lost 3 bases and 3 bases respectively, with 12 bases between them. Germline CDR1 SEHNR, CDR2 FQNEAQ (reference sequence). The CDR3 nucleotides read TGTGCCAGCAGCTTCCAACTAGATAGCTACAATGAGCAGTTCTTC. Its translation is CASSFQLDSYNEQFF.